This T cell receptor beta chain was profiled in a study of graft-versus-host responses after intestinal transplantation. About the study: All recipients were transplanted with multivisceral, liver-intestinal, or isolated intestinal grafts.

The table came from immunoSEQ multiplex PCR; TCRdb's copy has only in-frame clones and leaves some out. Here the sample spans 90,000 to 120,000 clones, over 80% being singletons. Comments on this clone: The antigen is not known.

General study findings and limits: Circulating GvH clone levels at their peak were associated with HvG declines (early post-transplant).

Per the germline V gene, CDR1 is LNHDA and CDR2 is SQIVND (reference sequence). The J segment lost 6 bases and the V segment lost 3 bases, leaving 13 bases of the junction unmatched. The CDR3 is 16 amino acids. This specimen was unstimulated CD4+ T cells sorted from spleen or lymph node cells, taken before transplant. The V gene is TRBV19, the J gene TRBJ2-7; TRBD2 matches 8 bases. The sequence was collected from a human donor who was the organ donor for an intestinal transplant. This CDR3 reads CASSISLPGLGGEQYF. CDR3 in DNA: TGTGCCAGTAGTATCTCTTTACCGGGACTAGGCGGCGAGCAGTACTTC.